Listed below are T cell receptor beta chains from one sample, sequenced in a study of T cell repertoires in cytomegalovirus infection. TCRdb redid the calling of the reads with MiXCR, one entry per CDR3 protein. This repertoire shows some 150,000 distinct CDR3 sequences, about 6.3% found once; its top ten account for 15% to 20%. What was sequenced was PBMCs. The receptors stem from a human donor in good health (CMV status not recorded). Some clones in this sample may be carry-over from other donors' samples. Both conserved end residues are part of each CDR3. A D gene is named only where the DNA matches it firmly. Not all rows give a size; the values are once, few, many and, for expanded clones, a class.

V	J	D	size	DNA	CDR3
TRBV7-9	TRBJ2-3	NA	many	TGTGCCAGCAGCTTTGGCACCCCAGCCTCCACAGATACGCAGTATTTT	CASSFGTPASTDTQYF
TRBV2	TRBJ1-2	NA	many	TGTGCCAGCAGCGGCACTCAGGGTAACCTGTCCAGCTACACCTTC	CASSGTQGNLSSYTF
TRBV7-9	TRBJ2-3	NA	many	TGTGCCAGCAGAACCTGGGGGCTTTATCCAGATACGCAGTATTTT	CASRTWGLYPDTQYF
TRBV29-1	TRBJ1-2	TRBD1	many	TGCAGCGTTCCCCAGGGGGACACTAACTATGGCTACACCTTC	CSVPQGDTNYGYTF
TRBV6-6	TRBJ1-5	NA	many	TGTGCCAGCAGTTACTCGACCGGGGGCAATCAGCCCCAGCATTTT	CASSYSTGGNQPQHF
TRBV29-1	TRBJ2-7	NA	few	TGCAGCGTTGAAGATCGGGGCAGAGGGGACGAGCAGTACTTC	CSVEDRGRGDEQYF
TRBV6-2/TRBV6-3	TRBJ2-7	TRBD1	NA	TGTGCCAGCAGTTCACCTGACAGGGGGCTCTCCTACGAGCAGTACTTC	CASSSPDRGLSYEQYF
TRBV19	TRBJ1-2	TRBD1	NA	TGTGCCAGTAGTATCCGCCCCGGGACAGCTAATGGCTACACCTTC	CASSIRPGTANGYTF
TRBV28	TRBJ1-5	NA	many	TGTGCCAGCAGCACAGGGCTGGAAAGGGGTGAGCCCCAGCATTTT	CASSTGLERGEPQHF
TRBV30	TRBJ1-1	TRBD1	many	TGTGCCTGGATATCCCTCCCGGGACAGGGGTACACTGAAGCTTTCTTT	CAWISLPGQGYTEAFF
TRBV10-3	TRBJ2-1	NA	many	TGTGCCATCAGTGAAGGCCCGGGGGCGGAGGAGCAGTTCTTC	CAISEGPGAEEQFF
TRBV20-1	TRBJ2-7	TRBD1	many	TGCAGTGCTGGAACAGGGGTAGTATACGAGCAGTACTTC	CSAGTGVVYEQYF
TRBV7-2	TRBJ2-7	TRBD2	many	TGTGCCAGCAGCTTATCCAGCGGGGGGGGGATCTACGAGCAGTACTTC	CASSLSSGGGIYEQYF
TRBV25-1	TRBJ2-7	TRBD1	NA	TGTGCCAGCAAGGGAACAGGGACAGTCCACGAGCAGTACTTC	CASKGTGTVHEQYF
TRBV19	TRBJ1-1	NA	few	TGTGCCAGTAGTCTCCTGGGCCTTGAAGCTTTCTTT	CASSLLGLEAFF
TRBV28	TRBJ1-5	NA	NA	TGTGCCAGCAGTTTTAACCCCGGGGGGAGGCGGCCCCAGCATTTT	CASSFNPGGRRPQHF
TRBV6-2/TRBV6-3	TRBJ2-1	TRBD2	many	TGTGCCAGCAGATACCTAGCGGGGGCGGGAAATGAGCAGTTCTTC	CASRYLAGAGNEQFF
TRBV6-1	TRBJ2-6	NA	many	TGTGCCAGCAGTGAACTCTTCGGACAGACGGCCTTTTCTGGGGCCAACGTCCTGACTTTC	CASSELFGQTAFSGANVLTF
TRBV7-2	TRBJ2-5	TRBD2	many	TGTGCCAGCAGCTTATCGACTAGCGGGGGACAAGAGACCCAGTACTTC	CASSLSTSGGQETQYF
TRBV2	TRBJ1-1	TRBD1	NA	TGTGCCAGCAGCAAAACGGGACAGGGGTTCACTGAAGCTTTCTTT	CASSKTGQGFTEAFF
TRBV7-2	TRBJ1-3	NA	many	TGTGCCAGCAGCTTAGGGACAGCTTATGGAAACACCATATATTTT	CASSLGTAYGNTIYF
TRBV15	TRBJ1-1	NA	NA	TGTGCCACCAGCACGGGACGGAGGTTGAACACTGAAGCTTTCTTT	CATSTGRRLNTEAFF
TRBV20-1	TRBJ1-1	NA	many	TGCAGTGCCCCTCTCGGGGTGAACACTGAAGCTTTCTTT	CSAPLGVNTEAFF
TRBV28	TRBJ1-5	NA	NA	TGTGCCAGCAGTCCGCGGGCCCACGATCAGCCCCAGCATTTT	CASSPRAHDQPQHF
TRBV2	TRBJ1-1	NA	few	TGTGCCAGCAGTGAAACGGGCTCTATCAACACTGAAGCTTTCTTT	CASSETGSINTEAFF
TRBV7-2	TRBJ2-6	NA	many	TGTGCCAGCAGCCAGAGCTCTGGGGCCAACGTCCTGACTTTC	CASSQSSGANVLTF
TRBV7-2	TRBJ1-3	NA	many	TGTGCCAGCAGCTTAGAGGGGACCGCCAGCTCTGGAAACACCATATATTTT	CASSLEGTASSGNTIYF
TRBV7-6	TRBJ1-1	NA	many	TGTGCCAGCAGCGCCCCCGGCACTGAAGCTTTCTTT	CASSAPGTEAFF
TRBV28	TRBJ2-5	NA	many	TGTGCCAGCAGTTTTCAGGGTCTGGTCCAAGAGACCCAGTACTTC	CASSFQGLVQETQYF
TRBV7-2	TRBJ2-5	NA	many	TGTGCCAGCAGCTTAGCAAGAGAGACCCAGTACTTC	CASSLARETQYF
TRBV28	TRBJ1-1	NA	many	TGTGCCAGCATCCAGACAGGTTTTACTGAAGCTTTCTTT	CASIQTGFTEAFF
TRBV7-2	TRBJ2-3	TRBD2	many	TGTGCCAGCAGCTTAGCGGTAGCGGGGGGAGATACGCAGTATTTT	CASSLAVAGGDTQYF
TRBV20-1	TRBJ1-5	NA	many	TGCAGTGCTAGAGATTGGGGAGACATAGATAGCAATCAGCCCCAGCATTTT	CSARDWGDIDSNQPQHF
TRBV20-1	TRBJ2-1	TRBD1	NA	TGCAGTGCTGAGGGACAGGGGGCTTCCTTAATTTCCTACAATGAGCAGTTCTTC	CSAEGQGASLISYNEQFF
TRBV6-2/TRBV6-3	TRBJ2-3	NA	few	TGTGCCAGCAGTTACCGCGTGCTCCTCCCCGGCACAGATACGCAGTATTTT	CASSYRVLLPGTDTQYF
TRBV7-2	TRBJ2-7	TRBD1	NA	TGTGCCAGCAGCTTAGCGGAGACAGGGCAGCAGTACTTC	CASSLAETGQQYF
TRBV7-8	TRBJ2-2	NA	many	TGTGCCAGCAGCTTGTGGTACTCTGAAGGCCCCACCGGGGAGCTGTTTTTT	CASSLWYSEGPTGELFF
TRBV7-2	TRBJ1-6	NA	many	TGTGCCAGCGCCCGGGGAGGCAGCGGCACCAATTCACCCCTCCACTTT	CASARGGSGTNSPLHF
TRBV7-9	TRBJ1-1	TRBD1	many	TGTGCCAGCAGCTTCGCTTGGGGGACAGGAGGTGAAGCTTTCTTT	CASSFAWGTGGEAFF
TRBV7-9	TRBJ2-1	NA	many	TGTGCCAGCAGCTCCTTCGCGGGGGCCTCCAATGAGCAGTTCTTC	CASSSFAGASNEQFF
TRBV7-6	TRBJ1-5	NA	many	TGTGCCAGCAGCTCACAGAGCAATCAGCCCCAGCATTTT	CASSSQSNQPQHF
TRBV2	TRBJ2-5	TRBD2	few	TGTGCCAGCAGGGGACTAGCGGGGGCCCGCCGGGGGACCCAGTACTTC	CASRGLAGARRGTQYF
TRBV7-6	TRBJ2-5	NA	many	TGTGCCAGCAGCTTGGGACCCGGGGCAGGCGAAGAGACCCAGTACTTC	CASSLGPGAGEETQYF
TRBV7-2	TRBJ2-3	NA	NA	TGTGCCAGCAGCTCCCTTAGGGGGGGCGACTCAGATACGCAGTATTTT	CASSSLRGGDSDTQYF
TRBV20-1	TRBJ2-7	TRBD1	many	TGCAGTGCTAGAGATATTGACGGGACAGAACTTTACGAGCAGTACTTC	CSARDIDGTELYEQYF
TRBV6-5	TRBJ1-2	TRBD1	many	TGTGCCAGCAGTCTCACTCAGGGGGGTGTCTATGGCTACACCTTC	CASSLTQGGVYGYTF
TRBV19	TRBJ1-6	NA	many	TGTGCCAGTAGTACAACGGGGGGCGGTTCACCCCTCCACTTT	CASSTTGGGSPLHF
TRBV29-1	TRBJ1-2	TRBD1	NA	TGCAGCGTGGCAGCCCCACAGGGGCTAAACTATGGCTACACCTTC	CSVAAPQGLNYGYTF
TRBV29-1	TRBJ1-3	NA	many	TGCAGCGTTGAGTACCAGGGCAGTTCTGGAAACACCATATATTTT	CSVEYQGSSGNTIYF
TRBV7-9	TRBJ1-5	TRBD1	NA	TGTGCCAGCAGCCCGACAGGGGTGCAGCCCCAGCATTTT	CASSPTGVQPQHF
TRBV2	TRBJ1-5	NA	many	TGTGCCAGCAGTGAAGCAGGGACGGTGAATAGCAATCAGCCCCAGCATTTT	CASSEAGTVNSNQPQHF
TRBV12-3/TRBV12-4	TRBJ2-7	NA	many	TGTGCCAGCAGTCCAACCTGGGCTAGAGGGACCCCCTACGAGCAGTACTTC	CASSPTWARGTPYEQYF
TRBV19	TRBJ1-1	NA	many	TGTGCCACCTCATCAGAACGAAACACTGAAGCTTTCTTT	CATSSERNTEAFF
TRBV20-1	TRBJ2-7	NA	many	TGCAGTGCTAGAGGCTTCGGGGGGCCTCTCTACGAGCAGTACTTC	CSARGFGGPLYEQYF
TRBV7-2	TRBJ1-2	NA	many	TGTGCCAGCAGTCCCGGCGCGGGGGCCGTGTATGGCTACACCTTC	CASSPGAGAVYGYTF
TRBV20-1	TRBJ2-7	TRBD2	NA	TGCAGTGCTAGAGGATTGGGAGGGTTCAACGAGCAGTACTTC	CSARGLGGFNEQYF
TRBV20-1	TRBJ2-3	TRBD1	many	TGCAGTGCTACCACCGGGACAGACACAGATACGCAGTATTTT	CSATTGTDTDTQYF
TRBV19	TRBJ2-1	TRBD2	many	TGTGCCAGTAGTATACACGGGGGGGCCTACAATGAGCAGTTCTTC	CASSIHGGAYNEQFF
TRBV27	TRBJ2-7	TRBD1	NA	TGTGCCAGCAGTTTACAGGGACAGGGTTACGAGCAGTACTTC	CASSLQGQGYEQYF
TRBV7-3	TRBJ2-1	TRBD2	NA	TGTGCCAGCAGCACCCCGTCCGGGACTAGCGGGGCAGGGGGCAATGAGCAGTTCTTC	CASSTPSGTSGAGGNEQFF